One sample yielded the 19 T cell receptor beta chains listed below, sequenced in a study of T cells in Graves' hyperthyroidism and ophthalmopathy (dated by TCRdb to between 2017 and 2020). Receptors were amplified or captured by multiplex PCR. Instrument on record: Illumina HiSeq 2000. The TCR beta CDR3 regions were amplified from RNA transcripts. The TCR CDR3 was subjected to a first round of RT-PCR using the HTBI primer set and the Qiagen OneStep RT-PCR kit. The raw public reads went through TCRdb reprocessing: fastp at Q25, MiXCR clone calling, in-frame beta chains kept. All rows with the same CDR3 protein become a single entry with the most common DNA and genes. This sample holds some 370,000 distinct CDR3 sequences; around an eighth were observed only once. 25% to 30% of the sample is held by the ten biggest clonotypes. Sequencing used blood. The source of these receptors is a middle-aged man with Graves' ophthalmopathy.

The CDR3 nucleotides read TGTGCCAGCAGTTGGGCTAGCGGGGGGCAGTTAGATACGCAGTATTTT. It codes for CASSWASGGQLDTQYF. V and J are TRBV12-3 or TRBV12-4 and TRBJ2-3; TRBD2 matches at 11 bases. This CDR3 contains 16 residues. With V trimmed by 4 bases and J by 5 bases, 8 bases remained unmatched.

This clonotype was recorded at least ten times. The chain has TRBV5-1 and TRBJ2-7; D is undetermined. V dropped 0 bases and J dropped 3 bases, with 7 bases sitting between them. CDR3 length: 13 residues. Per the germline V gene, CDR1 is SGHRS and CDR2 is YFSETQ. DNA of the CDR3: TGCGCCAGCAGCTTGGGGAGTTTCTACGAGCAGTACTTC. This codes for CASSLGSFYEQYF.

The rearrangement links TRBV6-1 to TRBJ2-7; 7 bases fit TRBD1. The CDR3 contains 14 residues. Per the germline V gene, CDR1 is MNHNS and CDR2 is SASEGT. The V gene end was trimmed by 6 bases and the J gene end by 3 bases; junction bases not matched to a gene: 8. Here the CDR3 DNA reads TGTGCCAGCAGGCAAGGGGGCGGGCGCTACGAGCAGTACTTC. It specifies CASRQGGGRYEQYF.

The gene calls are TRBV19 and TRBJ2-2, with 8 bases lining up with TRBD2. The CDR3 contains 15 residues. Germline V lookup: CDR1 LNHDA, CDR2 SQIVND (reference sequence). V shed 1 base, J shed 4 bases, and the junction held 2 bases outside the gene matches. In DNA form, the CDR3 reads TGTGCCAGTAGTATAGCGGGAGGGATCACCGGGGAGCTGTTTTTT. Translating gives CASSIAGGITGELFF.

This clonotype has a single count. This chain connects TRBV19 to TRBJ1-4, with TRBD1 matching 9 bases. CDR1 LNHDA and CDR2 SQIVND come from the germline V gene (reference sequence). Trimming cost V 5 bases and J 7 bases; bases outside gene matches: 11. This CDR3 comprises 16 residues. Here the CDR3 DNA reads TGTGCCAGTAGTCCTTCGCAGGGACAGGGCATTGAAAAACTGTTTTTT. Encoded protein: CASSPSQGQGIEKLFF.

This clonotype came up many times. The V call is TRBV24-1, the J call TRBJ1-1; 9 bases line up with TRBD1. The CDR3 totals 16 residues. The germline gives CDR1 KGHDR, CDR2 SFDVKD. The junction had 7 bases not matched to a gene; V was cut back by 2 bases and J by 4 bases. CDR3 sequence reads: CATSDSPGQGSTEAFF. DNA for the CDR3: TGTGCCACCAGTGATTCGCCGGGACAGGGATCCACTGAAGCTTTCTTT.

The chain couples TRBV14 to TRBJ2-1; 8 bases line up with TRBD1. V lost 3 bases, J lost 3 bases, and 10 bases stayed unmatched. The CDR3 covers 17 residues. The germline CDR1 and CDR2 sequences are SGHDN and FVKESK. The CDR3: CASSQEDRGILYNEQFF. DNA of the CDR3: TGTGCCAGCAGCCAGGAAGACAGGGGCATTCTCTACAATGAGCAGTTCTTC.

V and J are TRBV27 and TRBJ1-6; D possibly corresponds to TRBD1 (5 bases). Trimming took 6 bases from V and 10 from J, leaving 10 bases between them. Germline V gives CDR1 MNHEY, CDR2 SMNVEV (reference sequence). CDR3 length: 12 residues. The CDR3 protein is CASRTGGSPLHF. The CDR3 nucleotides read TGTGCCAGCAGAACAGGCGGGTCACCCCTCCACTTT.

This chain uses TRBV5-1 with TRBJ2-7; no firm D call. The germline V gene has CDR1 SGHRS and CDR2 YFSETQ. The germline V and J ends were trimmed by 0 bases and 3 bases, with 10 bases remaining between them. CDR3 size: 14 residues. The CDR3 bases are TGCGCCAGCAGCTTGGTGCCAGGCTACTACGAGCAGTACTTC. This sequence encodes CASSLVPGYYEQYF.

Ten or more counts support this clonotype. CDR3 protein: CASSLDSGGTVAFF. As DNA, the CDR3 is TGTGCCAGCAGCTTAGATTCAGGGGGCACGGTTGCGTTCTTC. The chain links TRBV11-2 to TRBJ2-1, with 8 bases matching TRBD1. The germline gives CDR1 SGHAT, CDR2 FQNNGV. This CDR3 has 14 residues. Trimming removed 0 bases from V and 15 bases from J; junction bases left unmatched: 10.

This clonotype was counted many times. This chain uses TRBV11-2 with TRBJ1-4; a weak D match, TRBD1 (5 bases). Trimming took 1 base from V and 2 from J, leaving 14 bases between them. CDR3 length equals 17 residues. Germline V gene data show CDR1 as SGHAT and CDR2 as FQNNGV. The CDR3: CASSLGSGPLTNEKLFF. DNA for the CDR3: TGTGCCAGCAGCTTAGGTTCGGGACCGCTCACTAATGAAAAACTGTTTTTT.

This chain links TRBV7-9 with TRBJ2-7, with 7 bases matching TRBD1. Trimming at V came to 5 bases and at J to 4 bases, leaving 14 bases not matched to a gene. The CDR3 is 16 amino acids. From germline, CDR1 is SEHNR and CDR2 FQNEAQ (reference sequence). The chain's CDR3 is CASSPTQGDSLYEQYF. Written as DNA, the CDR3 is TGTGCCAGCAGCCCGACTCAGGGGGACAGCTTATACGAGCAGTACTTC.

This clonotype appeared many times. The chain uses TRBV7-9 and TRBJ2-3, with 8 bases matching TRBD2. CDR3 length equals 18 residues. V was clipped by 5 bases and J by 5 bases; unmatched bases: 18. In germline, CDR1 is SEHNR, CDR2 FQNEAQ (reference sequence). For the CDR3, the DNA is TGTGCCAGCAGCCTACCCACCCGCGGCGCGGGAGGCGTAGATACGCAGTATTTT. It codes for CASSLPTRGAGGVDTQYF.

This clonotype was found a few times. V and J are TRBV5-6 and TRBJ1-2; D is uncertain. Trimming shortened V by 2 bases and J by 4 bases, and 15 bases separated the two germline ends. The CDR3 is 15 amino acids. Germline V gives CDR1 SGHDT, CDR2 YYEEEE. CDR3 loop: CASSFPASTGYGYTF. The CDR3 DNA reads as TGTGCCAGCAGCTTCCCGGCCTCCACCGGCTATGGCTACACCTTC.

V gene TRBV28 combines with J gene TRBJ1-5; D not resolved. Germline V lookup: CDR1 MDHEN, CDR2 SYDVKM. The CDR3 length is 11 residues. V lost 4 bases and J 8 bases, leaving 6 bases between the germline ends. The CDR3 DNA reads as TGTGCCAGCAGTTCCCGGGAGCCCCAGCATTTT. Translation: CASSSREPQHF.

This clonotype was counted ten times or more. The chain combines TRBV9 with TRBJ2-7; D ambiguous. Per germline, CDR1 SGDLS and CDR2 YYNGEE. Deletions cut 3 bases from V and 5 bases from J, with 9 bases between. The CDR3 length is 12 residues. CDR3 sequence: CASSDDLHEQYF. The DNA of the CDR3 is TGTGCCAGCAGCGATGACTTGCACGAGCAGTACTTC. The full variable domain, its missing parts supplied by reference TRBV9 and TRBJ2-7, is DSGVTQTPKHLITATGQRVTLRCSPRSGDLSVYWYQQSLDQGLQFLIQYYNGEERAKGNILERFSAQQFPDLHSELNLSSLELGDSALYFCASSDDLHEQYFGPGTRLTVT.

V is TRBV19 and J is TRBJ2-7; D possibly uses TRBD1 or TRBD2 (5 bases each). This CDR3 region has 12 residues. The germline gives CDR1 LNHDA, CDR2 SQIVND (reference sequence). V was trimmed by 5 bases and J by 6 bases, leaving 11 bases between them. The CDR3 here is CASSSGLAEQYF. CDR3 in DNA: TGTGCCAGTAGTTCGGGGCTCGCCGAGCAGTACTTC. Based on the CDR3 plus reference TRBV19 and TRBJ2-7, the full variable domain is DGGITQSPKYLFRKEGQNVTLSCEQNLNHDAMYWYRQDPGQGLRLIYYSQIVNDFQKGDIAEGYSVSREKKESFPLTVTSAQKNPTAFYLCASSSGLAEQYFGPGTRLTVT.

Comment on this clonotype: A single base separates this from a much larger clone, so it may be a read error. The chain links TRBV24-1 to TRBJ2-7, with D tentatively TRBD2 (6 bases). This CDR3 has 13 amino acids. Germline V gene data show CDR1 as KGHDR and CDR2 as SFDVKD. As DNA, the CDR3 is TGTGCCACCGGTGAGGCGGGAACCTACGAGCAGTACTTC. Its protein product is CATGEAGTYEQYF.

With respect to this clonotype: One base away lies a much larger clone, so this may be a sequencing read error. This chain connects TRBV28 to TRBJ2-7, with 8 bases aligning to TRBD2. The length of the CDR3 is 16 residues. The V gene end was trimmed by 3 bases and the J gene end by 2 bases; junction bases not matched to a gene: 9. Germline CDR1 is MDHEN and CDR2 is SYDVKM. The CDR3 DNA is TGTGCCAGCAGTTTCCGGGGGGGGGCGAGCACCTACGAGCAGTACTTC. Translated: CASSFRGGASTYEQYF.